The sequence of this TCR beta chain was determined in a study of blood T cell repertoires in COVID-19. Study information: Samples representing acute and convalescent COVID-19 were sourced from the United States, Italy and Spain. The cDNA or gDNA used as material had been derived from T cells, B-cell-depleted T cells, or PBMCs.

The CDR3 consists of 16 residues. The germline V gene has CDR1 KGHSH and CDR2 LQKENI. Trimming pared 3 bases from V and 10 bases from J, leaving 19 bases between. Study processing details: Estimated nucleated cell counts came from reference gene primer amplification. The repertoire was sequenced with immunoSEQ multiplex PCR; TCRdb's copy has only in-frame clones and lacks some. V and J calls and clone size are copied from that table; D and trimming were computed from the DNA. This sample yields about 130,000 clones, of which 84% are seen a single time; around 12% belongs to the top ten. This clone appeared a few times.

This receptor was taken from a woman under 40 who had recovered from COVID-19. J is TRBJ1-6 and V is TRBV18; weak D call: TRBD1 (6 bases). Sequenced sample: peripheral blood. Here the CDR3 reads CASSPHPQGKGSPLHF. CDR3 DNA sequence: TGTGCCAGCTCACCCCACCCCCAGGGGAAGGGATCACCCCTCCACTTT.